This T cell receptor (beta chain) was profiled in a study of blood T cells in healthy people across ages. Together with a sample-barcoded 5' primer, a J-beta primer mix was included in a second PCR lasting about 7 to 11 cycles. In TCRdb, the 5' RACE reads were re-called with MiXCR into one record per CDR3 protein. The sample has around 800,000 distinct CDR3 sequences, more than 40% seen once. CDR3 size: 17 residues. CDR1 and CDR2 (germline): DFQATT, SNEGSKA (reference sequence). V gave up 1 base and J gave up 0 bases; unmatched junction bases: 11. The sequence was collected from a man in his 60s in good health. This chain links TRBV20-1 with TRBJ2-7; 8 bases map to TRBD1. The sample consisted of blood. The CDR3 DNA sequence: TGCAGTGCTAGAGTTGCGTCCCCGACAGGGGTCTCCTACGAGCAGTACTTC. Its translation: CSARVASPTGVSYEQYF.